These T cell receptor gamma chains were read from a single sample in a study of intestinal T cells in coeliac disease. TCRdb re-processed the multiplex PCR reads using CATT. The data contain several hundred gamma-chain clones, roughly 50% of them singletons. The sequenced sample consisted of a duodenal biopsy. The receptors shown here come from a human donor with celiac disease. Each CDR3 is given with its conserved first and last residue. Size tells how often a clone was seen (once, few, many) or the class of an expanded clone, and some rows leave it out.

V gene: TRGV3; clone size: -; J gene: TRGJ1/TRGJ2; CDR3 protein: CATWELKHGKKLF; CDR3 DNA: TGTGCCACCTGGGAACTCAAGCACGGTAAGAAACTCTTT
V gene: TRGV4; clone size: -; J gene: TRGJP2; CDR3 protein: CAPGMGRVSSDWIKTF; CDR3 DNA: TGTGCACCTGGGATGGGCAGGGTAAGTAGTGATTGGATCAAAACGTTT
V gene: TRGV10; clone size: few; J gene: TRGJ1/TRGJ2; CDR3 protein: CAAWGLYKKLF; CDR3 DNA: TGTGCTGCGTGGGGATTATATAAGAAACTCTTT
V gene: TRGV4; clone size: once; J gene: TRGJ1/TRGJ2; CDR3 protein: CATLGSGWKKLF; CDR3 DNA: TGTGCCACCCTGGGTTCAGGATGGAAGAAACTCTTT
V gene: TRGV2; clone size: few; J gene: TRGJ1/TRGJ2; CDR3 protein: CATWDGANYKKLF; CDR3 DNA: TGTGCCACCTGGGACGGGGCAAATTATAAGAAACTCTTT
V gene: TRGV2; clone size: few; J gene: TRGJ1/TRGJ2; CDR3 protein: CATWGRVHYKKLF; CDR3 DNA: TGTGCCACCTGGGGACGGGTTCATTATAAGAAACTCTTT
V gene: TRGV2; clone size: -; J gene: TRGJP1; CDR3 protein: CATWGRGGTGWFKIF; CDR3 DNA: TGTGCCACCTGGGGACGAGGGGGCACTGGTTGGTTCAAGATATTT
V gene: TRGV4; clone size: -; J gene: TRGJ1/TRGJ2; CDR3 protein: CATWGWPLYYYKKLF; CDR3 DNA: TGTGCCACCTGGGGATGGCCCCTTTATTATTATAAGAAACTCTTT
V gene: TRGV4; clone size: few; J gene: TRGJP2; CDR3 protein: CATWDRRAVIWIKTF; CDR3 DNA: TGTGCCACCTGGGATCGGCGGGCAGTGATTTGGATCAAGACGTTT
V gene: TRGV4; clone size: -; J gene: TRGJ1/TRGJ2; CDR3 protein: CATWGWQNYYKKLF; CDR3 DNA: TGTGCCACCTGGGGATGGCAGAATTATTATAAGAAACTCTTT
V gene: TRGV3; clone size: once; J gene: TRGJ1/TRGJ2; CDR3 protein: CADLGQALPKKKLF; CDR3 DNA: TGTGCCGACCTGGGACAGGCCTTGCCTAAAAAGAAACTCTTT
V gene: TRGV10; clone size: -; J gene: TRGJ1/TRGJ2; CDR3 protein: CAAWTSYLTF; CDR3 DNA: TGTGCTGCGTGGACGTCTTACCTTACCTTT
V gene: TRGV9; clone size: -; J gene: TRGJ1/TRGJ2; CDR3 protein: CACGRLHYYKKLF; CDR3 DNA: TGTGCTTGTGGGAGGCTCCATTATTATAAGAAACTCTTT
V gene: TRGV10; clone size: -; J gene: TRGJ1/TRGJ2; CDR3 protein: CAGVGIGRSYKKLF; CDR3 DNA: TGTGCTGGCGTGGGAATTGGCAGGTCTTATAAGAAACTCTTT
V gene: TRGV4; clone size: -; J gene: TRGJ1/TRGJ2; CDR3 protein: CATWDGLVERKLF; CDR3 DNA: TGTGCCACCTGGGATGGGCTTGTCGAAAGAAAACTCTTT
V gene: TRGV9; clone size: -; J gene: TRGJP1; CDR3 protein: CALWEVLSDTGWFKIF; CDR3 DNA: TGTGCCTTGTGGGAGGTTCTAAGTGACACTGGTTGGTTCAAGATATTT
V gene: TRGV8; clone size: -; J gene: TRGJP2; CDR3 protein: CATWFNSSDWIKTF; CDR3 DNA: TGTGCCACCTGGTTTAATAGTAGTGATTGGATCAAGACGTTT
V gene: TRGV9; clone size: few; J gene: TRGJ1/TRGJ2; CDR3 protein: CALWEGYKKLF; CDR3 DNA: TGTGCCTTGTGGGAGGGGTATAAGAAACTCTTT
V gene: TRGV3; clone size: -; J gene: TRGJP2; CDR3 protein: CAHLGQRGRRSRHWIKTF; CDR3 DNA: TGTGCCCACCTGGGACAGAGGGGTCGTCGTTCCCGGCATTGGATCAAGACGTTT
V gene: TRGV2; clone size: -; J gene: TRGJP2; CDR3 protein: CATWDASSDWIKTF; CDR3 DNA: TGTGCCACCTGGGACGCCTCTAGTGATTGGATCAAGACGTTT